The 2 T cell receptor beta chains presented below share a single source sample, sequenced in a study of cytomegalovirus exposure and HLA in healthy donors. The PCR employed 60 Vbeta primers together with 13 Jbeta primers. Measured with immunoSEQ multiplex PCR; TCRdb has only the in-frame clones, and not every one. The profile shows fewer than 70,000 clones, 68% of them singletons. The specimen sequenced was PBMCs. Receptor source: a woman aged 30 to 39 in good health and CMV-seronegative.

The rearrangement uses TRBV6-5 and TRBJ2-7; D uncertain. Germline CDR1 MNHEY, CDR2 SVGAGI. This CDR3 is built from 14 residues. Trimming left V 7 bases short and J 1 base short, with 14 bases between. The CDR3 nucleotides read TGTGCCAGCAAACCGGGTCTTGGGTCCTACGAGCAGTACTTC. This codes for CASKPGLGSYEQYF.

V and J are TRBV20-1 and TRBJ1-2, with D tentatively TRBD1 (5 bases). Germline CDR1 DFQATT, CDR2 SNEGSKA (reference sequence). The CDR3 covers 10 residues. V shed 6 bases and J shed 9 bases, with 11 bases lying between them. Here the CDR3 reads CSARTMSYTF. CDR3 in DNA: TGCAGTGCGAGGACAATGAGCTACACCTTC.